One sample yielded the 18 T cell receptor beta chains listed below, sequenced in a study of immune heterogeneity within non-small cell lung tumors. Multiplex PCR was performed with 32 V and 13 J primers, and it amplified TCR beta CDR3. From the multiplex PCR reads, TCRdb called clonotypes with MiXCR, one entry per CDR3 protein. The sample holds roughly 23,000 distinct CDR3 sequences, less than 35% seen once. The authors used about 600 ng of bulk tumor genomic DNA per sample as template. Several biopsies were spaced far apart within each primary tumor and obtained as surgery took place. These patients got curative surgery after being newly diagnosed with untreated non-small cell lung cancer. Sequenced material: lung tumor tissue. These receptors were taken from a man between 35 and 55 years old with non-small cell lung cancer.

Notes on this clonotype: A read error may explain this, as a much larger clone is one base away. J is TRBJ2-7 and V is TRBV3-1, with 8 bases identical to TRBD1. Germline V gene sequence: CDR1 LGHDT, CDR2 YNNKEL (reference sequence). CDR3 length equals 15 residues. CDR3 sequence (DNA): TGTGCCAGCAGCCAAGTGTGGACAGGGTCCTACGAGCAGCACTTC. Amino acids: CASSQVWTGSYEQHF.

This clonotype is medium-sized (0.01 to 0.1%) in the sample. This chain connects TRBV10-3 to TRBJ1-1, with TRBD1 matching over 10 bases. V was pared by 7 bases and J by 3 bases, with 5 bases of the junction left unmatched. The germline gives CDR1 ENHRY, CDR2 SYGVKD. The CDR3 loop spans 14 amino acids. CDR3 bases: TGTGCCATCAAGGGACAGGGGTTACACACTGAAGCTTTCTTT. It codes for CAIKGQGLHTEAFF.

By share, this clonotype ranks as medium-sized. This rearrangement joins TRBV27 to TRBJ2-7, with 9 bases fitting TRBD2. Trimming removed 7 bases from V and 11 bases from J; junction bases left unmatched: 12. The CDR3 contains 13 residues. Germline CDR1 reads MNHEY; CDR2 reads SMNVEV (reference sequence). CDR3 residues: CASTVAGVGSKYF. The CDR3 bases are TGTGCCAGCACCGTAGCGGGGGTCGGGTCGAAGTACTTC.

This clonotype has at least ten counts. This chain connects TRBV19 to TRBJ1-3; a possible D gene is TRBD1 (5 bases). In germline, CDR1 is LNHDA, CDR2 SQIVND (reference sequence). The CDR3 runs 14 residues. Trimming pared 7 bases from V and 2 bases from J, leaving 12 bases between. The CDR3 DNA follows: TGTGCCAGTACCCATGGGGGGGCTGGAAACACCATATATTTT. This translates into CASTHGGAGNTIYF.

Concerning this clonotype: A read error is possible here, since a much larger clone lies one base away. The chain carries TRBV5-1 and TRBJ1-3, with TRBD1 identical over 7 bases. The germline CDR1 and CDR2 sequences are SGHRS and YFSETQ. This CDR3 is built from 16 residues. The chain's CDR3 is CASTLRGQLDGNTIYF. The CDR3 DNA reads TGCGCCAGCACCTTGAGGGGACAGCTAGATGGAAACACCATATATTTT.

DNA of the CDR3: TGTGCCAGCAGATACACACGGAACACTGAAGCTTTCTTT. It translates to CASRYTRNTEAFF. The chain carries TRBV7-6 and TRBJ1-1; D call uncertain. Germline V lookup: CDR1 SGHVS, CDR2 FNYEAQ. V gave up 6 bases and J gave up 1 base, with 9 bases separating them. The length of the CDR3 is 13 residues.

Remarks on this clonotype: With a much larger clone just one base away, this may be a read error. CDR3 bases: TGTGCCATCAGTGACAGGTGTTACGAGCAGTACTTC. This gives the protein CAISDRCYEQYF. This chain connects TRBV10-3 to TRBJ2-7, with D unresolved. V was shortened by 3 bases and J by 4 bases, with 7 bases between the two germline ends. The CDR3 extends over 12 amino acids. Germline-derived CDR1 and CDR2 are ENHRY and SYGVKD.

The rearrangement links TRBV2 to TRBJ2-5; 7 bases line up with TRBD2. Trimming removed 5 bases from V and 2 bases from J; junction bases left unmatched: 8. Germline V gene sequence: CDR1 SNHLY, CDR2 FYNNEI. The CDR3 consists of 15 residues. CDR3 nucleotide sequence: TGTGCCAGCAGTCAATGGGGGGGACCGCAAGAGACCCAGTACTTC. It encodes CASSQWGGPQETQYF.

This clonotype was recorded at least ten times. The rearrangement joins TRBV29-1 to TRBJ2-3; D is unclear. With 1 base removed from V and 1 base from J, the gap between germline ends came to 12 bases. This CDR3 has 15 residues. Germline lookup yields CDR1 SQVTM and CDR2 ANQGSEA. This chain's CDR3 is CSVEVRKRGTDTQYF. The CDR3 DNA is TGCAGCGTTGAAGTTAGGAAGCGAGGCACAGATACGCAGTATTTT.

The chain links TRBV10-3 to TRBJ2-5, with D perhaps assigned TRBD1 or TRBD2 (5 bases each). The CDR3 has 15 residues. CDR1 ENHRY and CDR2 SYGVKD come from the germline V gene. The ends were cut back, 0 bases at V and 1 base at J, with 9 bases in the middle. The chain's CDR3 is CAISESRGVQETQYF. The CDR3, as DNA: TGTGCCATCAGTGAGTCGAGAGGGGTCCAAGAGACCCAGTACTTC.

The CDR3 DNA reads as TGTGCCAGCAGCGCGTATGCGGTCGAGCGCACCGGGGAGCTGTTTTTT. It is translated as CASSAYAVERTGELFF. The chain is built from TRBV9 and TRBJ2-2; D is undetermined. The CDR3 covers 16 residues. V shed 3 bases and J shed 4 bases, with 16 bases lying between them. The germline V gene has CDR1 SGDLS and CDR2 YYNGEE.

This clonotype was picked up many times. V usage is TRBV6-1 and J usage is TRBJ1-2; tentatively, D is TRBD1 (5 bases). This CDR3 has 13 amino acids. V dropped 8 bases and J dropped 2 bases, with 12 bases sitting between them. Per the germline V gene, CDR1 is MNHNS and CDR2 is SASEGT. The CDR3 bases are TGTGCCAGCTGGAAGGGGCAAAACTATGGCTACACCTTC. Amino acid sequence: CASWKGQNYGYTF.

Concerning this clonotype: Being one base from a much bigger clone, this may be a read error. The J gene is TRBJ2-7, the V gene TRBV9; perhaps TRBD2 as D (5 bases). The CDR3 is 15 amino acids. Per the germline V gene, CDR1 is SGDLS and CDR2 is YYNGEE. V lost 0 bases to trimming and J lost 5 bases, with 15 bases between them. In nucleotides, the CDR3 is TGTGCCAGCAGCGTAGGGAGGACTGCATTCGACGAGCAGTACTTC. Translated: CASSVGRTAFDEQYF.

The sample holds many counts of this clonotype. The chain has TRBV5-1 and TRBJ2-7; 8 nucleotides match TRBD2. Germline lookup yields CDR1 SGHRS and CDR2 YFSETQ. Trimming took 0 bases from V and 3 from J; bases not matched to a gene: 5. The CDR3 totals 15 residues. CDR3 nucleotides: TGCGCCAGCAGCTTGGATAGCGGGGTGGGCTACGAGCAGTACTTC. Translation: CASSLDSGVGYEQYF.

The CDR3 DNA reads TGCAGTGCTGACTACAATGAGCAGTTCTTC. Protein sequence: CSADYNEQFF. This rearrangement joins TRBV20-1 to TRBJ2-1, with D unclear. With 5 bases removed from V and 3 bases from J, the gap between germline ends came to 2 bases. Germline V gives CDR1 DFQATT, CDR2 SNEGSKA (reference sequence). The CDR3 is 10 amino acids.

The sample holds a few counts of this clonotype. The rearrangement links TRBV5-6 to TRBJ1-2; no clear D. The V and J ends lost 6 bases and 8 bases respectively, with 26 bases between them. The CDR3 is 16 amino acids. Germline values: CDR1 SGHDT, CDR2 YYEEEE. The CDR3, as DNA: TGTGCCAGCATGGGCCCCGGGCCAAAAAGCGCGACGGGCTACACCTTC. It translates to CASMGPGPKSATGYTF. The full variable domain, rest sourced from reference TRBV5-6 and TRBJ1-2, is DAGVTQSPTHLIKTRGQQVTLRCSPKSGHDTVSWYQQALGQGPQFIFQYYEEEERQRGNFPDRFSGHQFPNYSSELNVNALLLGDSALYLCASMGPGPKSATGYTFGSGTRLTVV.

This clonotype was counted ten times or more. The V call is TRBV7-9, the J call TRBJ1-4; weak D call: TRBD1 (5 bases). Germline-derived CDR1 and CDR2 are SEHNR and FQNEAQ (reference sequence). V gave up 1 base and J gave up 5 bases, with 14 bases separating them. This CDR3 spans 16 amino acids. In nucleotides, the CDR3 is TGTGCCAGCAGCTTAGGCAGGGCAGGAGGCAATGAAAAACTGTTTTTT. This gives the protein CASSLGRAGGNEKLFF.

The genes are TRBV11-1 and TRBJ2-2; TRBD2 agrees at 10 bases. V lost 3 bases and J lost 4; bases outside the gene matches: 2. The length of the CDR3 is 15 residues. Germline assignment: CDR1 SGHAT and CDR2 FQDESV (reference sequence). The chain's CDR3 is CASSLRTSGTGELFF. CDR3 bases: TGTGCCAGCAGCTTGAGGACTAGCGGCACCGGGGAGCTGTTTTTT.